This is a list of T cell receptor beta chains from one sample in a study of shared clonotypes between healthy human individuals. Produced via immunoSEQ multiplex PCR; TCRdb's table is partial and in-frame only. The table has about 2.1 million clones, approximately 94% seen once; the top ten hold around 1.7%. The sample was naive CD8+ T cells from PBMCs. The receptor set was obtained from a man aged 18 to 35 in good health. Some clones in this sample may be carry-over from other donors' samples. The CDR3 runs from the conserved cysteine through the conserved F or W. D genes are given only for firm matches. Only part of the rows carry a size: once, few, many, or a class if the clone is expanded.

TRBD1 TRBJ2-1 TRBV6-6 once TGTGCCAGCAGGGCCCTCCTTCCGGACAGGGGCAATGAGCAGTTCTTC CASRALLPDRGNEQFF
. TRBJ2-1 TRBV7-9 . TGTGCCAGCAGCCCTATGGGGGGGACAAACAATGAGCAGTTCTTC CASSPMGGTNNEQFF
TRBD2 TRBJ2-5 TRBV7-9 . TGTGCCAGCAGCTTTGGGACTAGCGGGAGGGCCTTGGAGACCCAGTACTTC CASSFGTSGRALETQYF
TRBD2 TRBJ2-2 TRBV7-3 . TGTGCCAGCAGCTTAATCACTGGGACTAGCGGGACTGACGGGGAGCTGTTTTTT CASSLITGTSGTDGELFF
TRBD1 TRBJ1-5 TRBV6-1 . TGTGCCAGCAGTGAAGCGGTAGCAGGGGGGGATCAGCCCCAGCATTTT CASSEAVAGGDQPQHF
TRBD2 TRBJ2-3 TRBV18 . TGTGCCAGCTCACCACTGGCTAGCGGGGTAGGAGATACGCAGTATTTT CASSPLASGVGDTQYF
. TRBJ1-4 TRBV6-5 once TGTGCCAGCAGTCCGGTCATTCGCATTAATGAAAAACTGTTTTTT CASSPVIRINEKLFF
TRBD1 TRBJ2-1 TRBV7-9 once TGTGCCAGCAGCGGGATAAGACAGGGGTCCTACAATGAGCAGTTCTTC CASSGIRQGSYNEQFF
. TRBJ2-7 TRBV27 . TGTGCCAGCAGTATTTCAGGGAGTCCCTCCTACGAGCAGTACTTC CASSISGSPSYEQYF
. TRBJ1-1 TRBV2 . TGTGCCAGCAGTGAAGTGAGGGGTATGAACACTGAAGCTTTCTTT CASSEVRGMNTEAFF
TRBD2 TRBJ2-1 TRBV7-9 . TGTGCCAGCAGCATCAGACTAGCGGGAGAGTATATGGGGGATGAGCAGTTCTTC CASSIRLAGEYMGDEQFF
. TRBJ2-1 TRBV2 . TGTGCCAGCGGGGCGGTTGGAAATGAGCAGTTCTTC CASGAVGNEQFF
TRBD1 TRBJ2-7 TRBV6-5 . TGTGCCAGCAGACCCGACAGGGCCCACGAGCAGTACTTC CASRPDRAHEQYF